These 20 T cell receptor beta chains originate from one sample sequenced in a study of T cells in Graves' hyperthyroidism and ophthalmopathy. Amplification of TCR beta CDR3 regions was performed using RNA transcripts as template. The HTBI primer set drove a first-round RT-PCR of the TCR CDR3. TCRdb re-analysed the multiplex PCR reads in MiXCR, keeping a single row per CDR3 protein. The table records roughly 380,000 distinct CDR3 sequences, about 13% of them present only once. What was sequenced was blood. The receptors derive from a man younger than 45 with Graves' hyperthyroidism that later progressed to Graves' ophthalmopathy.

In this sample, this clonotype turned up many times. V and J are TRBV27 and TRBJ1-1; TRBD1 matches 7 bases. The CDR3 totals 20 residues. Germline V gene data show CDR1 as MNHEY and CDR2 as SMNVEV (reference sequence). Trimming removed 5 bases from V and 1 base from J; junction bases left unmatched: 22. CDR3 in DNA: TGTGCCAGCAGTCCCAACCCCCAATTAATCAGGGGGTCCGAGAACACTGAAGCTTTCTTT. Translated, it gives CASSPNPQLIRGSENTEAFF.

This clonotype appeared a few times. The V call is TRBV4-1, the J call TRBJ1-1; perhaps TRBD1 as D (6 bases). This CDR3 has 16 residues. Trimming cost V 2 bases and J 5 bases, with 18 bases left between them. Germline loops: CDR1 MGHRA, CDR2 YSYEKL. The CDR3 here is CASSQTEGTLQTEAFF. The CDR3 nucleotides are TGCGCCAGCAGCCAAACGGAGGGGACATTGCAAACTGAAGCTTTCTTT.

This clonotype was observed many times. V is TRBV7-9 and J is TRBJ1-1; D call uncertain. CDR3 length: 13 amino acids. CDR1 is SEHNR and CDR2 is FQNEAQ in the germline V gene (reference sequence). The V gene lost 5 bases and the J gene lost 0 bases, with 7 bases spanning the gap. The CDR3 reads CASSPELNTEAFF. As DNA, the CDR3 is TGTGCCAGCAGCCCTGAGCTGAACACTGAAGCTTTCTTT.

This clonotype was recorded many times. The chain has TRBV6-1 and TRBJ1-1, with D unclear. The length of the CDR3 is 15 residues. The germline V gene encodes CDR1 MNHNS and CDR2 SASEGT. The germline V and J ends were trimmed by 0 bases and 0 bases, with 8 bases remaining between them. The CDR3 loop is CASSEAGIMNTEAFF. The CDR3 DNA follows: TGTGCCAGCAGTGAAGCGGGAATCATGAACACTGAAGCTTTCTTT.

CDR3 sequence reads: CASSSTNRGHQPQHF. CDR3 nucleotides: TGTGCCAGCAGTTCCACGAACAGGGGGCATCAGCCCCAGCATTTT. This chain joins TRBV12-3 or TRBV12-4 and TRBJ1-5; TRBD1 matches 9 bases. The CDR3 length is 15 residues. The trim removed 4 bases at V and 5 bases at J, leaving 6 bases unmatched.

This clonotype was found many times. CDR3 in amino acids: CASRGSNQPQHF. CDR3 DNA sequence: TGTGCCAGCAGGGGCAGCAATCAGCCCCAGCATTTT. V is TRBV12-3 or TRBV12-4 and J is TRBJ1-5; D ambiguous. This CDR3 contains 12 residues. V was shortened by 6 bases and J by 1 base, with 4 bases between the two germline ends.

This clonotype occurred many times. The CDR3 loop reads CASSPLRGPREQYF. The DNA for the CDR3 is TGTGCCAGCTCACCATTAAGGGGTCCTCGCGAGCAGTACTTC. V gene TRBV18 combines with J gene TRBJ2-7; weak D call: TRBD1 (5 bases). Germline values: CDR1 KGHSH, CDR2 LQKENI. The germline V and J ends were trimmed by 2 bases and 6 bases, with 14 bases remaining between them. This CDR3 has 14 residues.

This chain links TRBV5-1 with TRBJ2-4; D is unresolved. Germline-derived CDR1 and CDR2 are SGHRS and YFSETQ. The V and J ends lost 4 bases and 0 bases respectively, with 11 bases between them. This CDR3 is 15 amino acids long. The CDR3 reads CASSPGQLAKNIQYF. For the CDR3, the DNA is TGCGCCAGCAGCCCCGGGCAGTTAGCCAAAAACATTCAGTACTTC.

This clonotype turned up a few times. A read error may account for a junction end that differs from germline. The chain combines TRBV28 with TRBJ2-6, with D perhaps matching TRBD1 (5 bases). This CDR3 is 14 amino acids long. The germline gives CDR1 MDHEN, CDR2 SYDVKM. The CDR3 DNA sequence: TGTGCCAGCAGTTTGAGCTCTGGGGCCAACGTCCCGACTTTC. This codes for CASSLSSGANVPTF.

This clonotype showed up many times. The chain joins TRBV2 to TRBJ2-5, with TRBD1 as a possible D gene (6 bases). The CDR3 extends over 14 amino acids. Germline V CDR1 and CDR2: SNHLY, FYNNEI. V dropped 7 bases and J dropped 5 bases, with 17 bases sitting between them. The CDR3: CASTYEQGPETQYF. Here the CDR3 DNA reads TGTGCCAGCACTTACGAACAGGGTCCCGAGACCCAGTACTTC.

Only a few counts were recorded for this clonotype. The rearrangement links TRBV10-1 to TRBJ2-1, with D possibly TRBD1 on 6 matching bases. Germline CDR1 is WNHNN and CDR2 is SYGVQD (reference sequence). The CDR3 extends over 14 amino acids. V lost 6 bases and J 3 bases, leaving 12 bases between the germline ends. The CDR3 DNA reads as TGCGCCAGCAGCTCCGGGACAATCTACAATGAGCAGTTCTTC. It is translated as CASSSGTIYNEQFF.

This clonotype was observed a few times. A much larger clone lies a single base off, so this may be a read error. V and J are TRBV27 and TRBJ2-1; 8 bases line up with TRBD2. Per the germline V gene, CDR1 is MNHEY and CDR2 is SMNVEV (reference sequence). V dropped 5 bases and J dropped 5; count of bases not matched to a gene: 8. This CDR3 contains 15 residues. CDR3 nucleotide sequence: TGTGCCAGCAGTACAAACGGGGGGGCCCACAATGAGCAGTTCTTC. It translates to CASSTNGGAHNEQFF.

This clonotype was seen ten or more times. The chain links TRBV30 to TRBJ2-7; D may be TRBD1 or TRBD2 (5 bases each). This CDR3 is built from 14 residues. The germline V and J ends were trimmed by 2 bases and 3 bases, with 14 bases remaining between them. Germline V CDR1 and CDR2: GTSNPN, SVGIG (reference sequence). The CDR3 loop is CAWSPGPRYYEQYF. CDR3 DNA sequence: TGTGCCTGGAGTCCGGGACCGAGATACTACGAGCAGTACTTC.

This clonotype came up many times. This chain connects TRBV27 to TRBJ2-7; 10 bases agree with TRBD2. CDR1 MNHEY and CDR2 SMNVEV come from the germline V gene (reference sequence). V lost 5 bases to trimming and J lost 2 bases; unmatched junction nucleotides: 12. This CDR3 region has 17 residues. CDR3 bases: TGTGCCAGCAGTCCCCACGGACTAGCGGCGCAAACCTACGAGCAGTACTTC. Its protein product is CASSPHGLAAQTYEQYF.

This clonotype was counted many times. This chain links TRBV28 with TRBJ1-5; 11 bases fit TRBD1. Germline CDR1 MDHEN, CDR2 SYDVKM. The trim removed 6 bases at V and 7 bases at J, leaving 8 bases unmatched. The CDR3 has 15 amino acids. Here the CDR3 reads CASSPPGTGGQPQHF. DNA of the CDR3: TGTGCCAGCAGCCCCCCCGGGACAGGGGGGCAGCCCCAGCATTTT.

The table lists this clonotype with many counts. This sequence joins TRBV7-9 and TRBJ2-1; D may be TRBD1 (5 bases). The V gene's germline CDR1 is SEHNR and CDR2 FQNEAQ (reference sequence). V lost 5 bases, J lost 1 base, and 12 bases lay in between. The CDR3 is made up of 15 amino acids. CDR3 protein: CASSQGASSYNEQFF. The CDR3 nucleotides read TGTGCCAGCAGCCAAGGGGCCTCATCCTACAATGAGCAGTTCTTC.

This clonotype occurred a few times. The V and J genes are TRBV10-3 and TRBJ1-1; D is undetermined. Trimming cost V 5 bases and J 9 bases, with 10 bases left between them. CDR1 and CDR2 from the germline V gene are ENHRY and SYGVKD. CDR3 length equals 11 residues. The CDR3 DNA follows: TGTGCCATCAGTTCCGGGATTCAAGCTTTCTTT. Translation gives CAISSGIQAFF.

This clonotype came up once. The gene calls are TRBV27 and TRBJ2-7, with D perhaps TRBD1 or TRBD2 (5 bases each). V was pared by 4 bases and J by 2 bases, with 18 bases between. The germline V gene has CDR1 MNHEY and CDR2 SMNVEV (reference sequence). This CDR3 region has 16 residues. The CDR3 here is CASSSASRDGPYEQYF. Here the CDR3 DNA reads TGTGCCAGCAGTTCAGCGTCTCGGGACGGACCCTACGAGCAGTACTTC.

This clonotype was seen only a few times. The V call is TRBV5-1, the J call TRBJ1-6; the D gene is possibly TRBD1 (6 bases). This CDR3 comprises 15 residues. Germline CDR1 and CDR2: SGHRS and YFSETQ. The V end was cut by 3 bases, the J end by 7 bases, with 14 bases between. Here the CDR3 reads CASSWGREQNSPLHF. CDR3 DNA sequence: TGCGCCAGCAGCTGGGGGCGGGAACAGAATTCACCCCTCCACTTT.

The sample holds many counts of this clonotype. CDR3 in amino acids: CASSPRSGGYTDTQYF. The CDR3, as DNA: TGTGCCAGCAGCCCTAGGAGCGGGGGGTACACAGATACGCAGTATTTT. The rearrangement links TRBV11-2 to TRBJ2-3, with TRBD2 identical over 9 bases. Germline trimming cut 5 bases from V and 2 bases from J; bases unmatched to any gene: 8. The germline gives CDR1 SGHAT, CDR2 FQNNGV. CDR3 size: 16 residues.